The 16 T cell receptor beta chains below were found in one sample sequenced in a study of vaccination and CD4 T cells after COVID-19. Treatment given: roughly 10-day PBMC culture with coronavirus spike peptide pools or control peptides (ViraFEST assay). The antigens of these receptors remain unknown. Cultured CD4+ T-cell DNA underwent Oncomine TCR Beta short-read sequencing. TCRdb recomputed calls from the PCR reads with MiXCR, one row per CDR3 protein. The sample holds over 20,000 distinct CDR3 sequences, roughly 44% seen once. What was sequenced was CD4+ T cells from blood, cultured in vitro. Source of these receptors: a human donor who had recovered from COVID-19.

This clonotype was found a few times. V gene TRBV11-3 combines with J gene TRBJ1-1; 8 bases are shared with TRBD1. The CDR3 has 15 residues. Germline V lookup: CDR1 SGHNT, CDR2 YENEEA. V gave up 4 bases and J gave up 8 bases; unmatched junction bases: 12. This CDR3 is CASSSRDRPLGEAFF. The CDR3 region has the DNA TGTGCCAGCAGCTCCCGGGACAGGCCCTTGGGGGAAGCTTTCTTT.

The chain carries TRBV12-3 or TRBV12-4 and TRBJ1-5, with 9 positions matching TRBD1. V gave up 0 bases and J gave up 6 bases; unmatched junction bases: 6. CDR3 length equals 16 residues. CDR3 sequence (DNA): TGTGCCAGCAGTTTAGCGGGACAGGGTGTCGGTCAGCCCCAGCATTTT. Translation gives CASSLAGQGVGQPQHF.

The chain has TRBV21-1 and TRBJ1-1; TRBD1, the D gene given by the table, was not confirmed from the DNA. TRBV21-1 is listed as a pseudogene. The CDR3 has 14 residues. This CDR3 is CASSPPQTLVEAFF. In DNA form, the CDR3 reads TGTGCCAGCAGCCCCCCCCAGACTCTAGTTGAAGCTTTCTTT.

The chain has TRBV7-9 and TRBJ1-1, with D maybe TRBD1 (6 bases). The CDR3 length is 16 residues. V was cut by 4 bases and J by 4 bases, with 19 bases left in between. Germline V gene sequence: CDR1 SEHNR, CDR2 FQNEAQ (reference sequence). The CDR3 sequence is CASSSGTTNMGTEAFF. Here the CDR3 DNA reads TGTGCCAGCAGCTCCGGGACAACTAACATGGGCACTGAAGCTTTCTTT. The full variable domain, rest sourced from reference TRBV7-9 and TRBJ1-1, is DTGVSQNPRHKITKRGQNVTFRCDPISEHNRLYWYRQTLGQGPEFLTYFQNEAQLEKSRLLSDRFSAERPKGSFSTLEIQRTEQGDSAMYLCASSSGTTNMGTEAFFGQGTRLTVV.

As for this clonotype: Here the CDR3 omits its conserved ending phenylalanine or tryptophan, so a read error is the likely source. J is TRBJ2-7 and V is TRBV5-4, with TRBD2 matching over 8 bases. Per the germline V gene, CDR1 is SGHNT and CDR2 is YYREEE (reference sequence). Trimming took 5 bases from V and 2 from J; bases not matched to a gene: 9. The CDR3 covers 15 residues. The CDR3 sequence: CASSSGLDRTYEQYL. Written as DNA, the CDR3 is TGTGCCAGCAGTTCGGGACTAGACCGCACCTACGAGCAGTACCTC.

The chain joins TRBV7-3 to TRBJ1-6; a possible D gene is TRBD1 (6 bases). V was pared by 6 bases and J by 9 bases, with 27 bases between. Germline CDR1 is SGHTA and CDR2 is FQGTGA. The CDR3 totals 18 residues. The CDR3 is CASSLTGQGTSRGSPLHF. CDR3 coding DNA: TGTGCCAGCAGTTTGACCGGGCAGGGGACGAGTCGCGGTTCACCCCTCCACTTT.

This chain uses TRBV11-2 with TRBJ2-2; possible D gene TRBD1, 6 bases. The germline V gene has CDR1 SGHAT and CDR2 FQNNGV. The CDR3 totals 16 residues. V was clipped by 1 base and J by 6 bases, with 15 bases between them. As DNA, the CDR3 is TGTGCCAGCAGCTTAGTACAGGGATGGGACGCCGGGGAGCTGTTTTTT. Protein sequence: CASSLVQGWDAGELFF.

The chain recombines TRBV4-1 with TRBJ2-2; 7 nucleotides align to TRBD1. The CDR3 consists of 16 residues. CDR1 MGHRA and CDR2 YSYEKL come from the germline V gene. Trimming cost V 4 bases and J 3 bases; bases outside gene matches: 8. CDR3 region: CASSLNRGVDTGELFF. In nucleotides, the CDR3 is TGCGCCAGCAGCCTCAACAGGGGCGTGGACACCGGGGAGCTGTTTTTT.

This sequence joins TRBV2 and TRBJ2-2; D possibly corresponds to TRBD1 (6 bases). Deletions cut 5 bases from V and 2 bases from J, with 12 bases between. Germline CDR1 SNHLY, CDR2 FYNNEI. There are 15 residues in the CDR3. CDR3 region: CASSRRTANTGELFF. For the CDR3, the DNA is TGTGCCAGCAGTCGAAGGACAGCTAACACCGGGGAGCTGTTTTTT.

The V gene is TRBV19, the J gene TRBJ2-2; TRBD1 aligns across 9 bases. The CDR3 runs 17 residues. Germline lookup yields CDR1 LNHDA and CDR2 SQIVND (reference sequence). The trim removed 4 bases at V and 4 bases at J, leaving 10 bases unmatched. The chain's CDR3 is CASSTTGGAKFTGELFF. The CDR3 DNA reads TGTGCCAGTAGTACCACAGGGGGCGCGAAGTTCACCGGGGAGCTGTTTTTT.

This clonotype was detected only once. The CDR3 protein is CASSTRTGPTYEQYF. CDR3 sequence (DNA): TGTGCCAGTAGTACCCGGACAGGGCCAACCTACGAGCAGTACTTC. The chain uses TRBV19 and TRBJ2-7; 8 bases map to TRBD1. The CDR3 contains 15 residues. Unmatched junction bases numbered 7, after V lost 4 bases and J lost 2 bases. Looked up from germline, CDR1 is LNHDA and CDR2 is SQIVND (reference sequence).

This clonotype appeared a few times. The chain joins TRBV24-1 to TRBJ1-2; D is possibly TRBD1 (5 bases). V lost 3 bases, J lost 3 bases, and 13 bases lay in between. This CDR3 region has 15 residues. Germline V gives CDR1 KGHDR, CDR2 SFDVKD. CDR3 bases: TGTGCCACCAGTGATGGGAGGGGTTTAGACTATGGCTACACCTTC. Its translation: CATSDGRGLDYGYTF.

This clonotype was observed a few times. This sequence joins TRBV11-2 and TRBJ2-5; no clear D gene. Trimming took off 3 bases at V and 4 bases at J, with 6 bases between the two ends. Germline V gives CDR1 SGHAT, CDR2 FQNNGV. The CDR3 length is 12 residues. CDR3 region: CASSFARETQYF. CDR3 nucleotide sequence: TGTGCCAGCAGCTTTGCCCGAGAGACCCAGTACTTC.

V and J are TRBV18 and TRBJ2-3; D remains unclear. CDR3 length: 15 residues. Germline assignment: CDR1 KGHSH and CDR2 LQKENI. The V end was cut by 3 bases, the J end by 0 bases, with 10 bases between. CDR3 residues: CASSPDLVSTDTQYF. CDR3 sequence (DNA): TGTGCCAGCTCACCCGACTTGGTTAGCACAGATACGCAGTATTTT.

This chain connects TRBV6-1 to TRBJ1-1; 10 positions match TRBD1. Germline V lookup: CDR1 MNHNS, CDR2 SASEGT. CDR3 length: 13 amino acids. V shed 6 bases, J shed 10 bases, and the junction held 8 bases outside the gene matches. The CDR3 DNA follows: TGTGCCAGCAGGCAAGGGACAGGGGCGGGAGCTTTCTTT. Residues: CASRQGTGAGAFF.

CDR3 nucleotides: TGTGCCAGCAGCCCCCGGATTTATAATTCACCCCTCCACTTT. It codes for CASSPRIYNSPLHF. The rearrangement joins TRBV14 to TRBJ1-6; no clear D gene. The V end lost 4 bases, the J end lost 4 bases, and 8 bases lay between the germline ends. The CDR3 covers 14 residues. Germline CDR1 reads SGHDN; CDR2 reads FVKESK. Complete variable domain (other parts from reference TRBV14 and TRBJ1-6): EAGVTQFPSHSVIEKGQTVTLRCDPISGHDNLYWYRRVMGKEIKFLLHFVKESKQDESGMPNNRFLAERTGGTYSTLKVQPAELEDSGVYFCASSPRIYNSPLHFGNGTRLTVT.